Given below is one T cell receptor (beta chain) in context. Separate cDNA molecules each had unique molecular identifiers attached to them. MiXCR, applied by TCRdb to the 5' RACE reads, yields one record per CDR3 protein. The sample carries about 67,000 distinct CDR3 sequences, around 10% recorded once. The data are from a study of early T cells in non-severe SARS-CoV-2 infection. Background on the study: Alpha and beta chains were unpaired, from unsorted whole-blood bulk RNA.

The TCR comes from an adult who was a healthcare worker with PCR-confirmed SARS-CoV-2 infection or an uninfected control (not recorded which). Sequenced sample: whole blood.

CDR3 protein: CASTPPLLRDRNTGELFF. The DNA of the CDR3 is TGTGCCAGCACCCCTCCACTGCTCCGGGACAGAAACACCGGGGAGCTGTTTTTT. This chain connects TRBV2 to TRBJ2-2, with TRBD1 matching 7 bases. The CDR3 runs to 18 residues. V shed 7 bases and J 2 bases; nucleotides not matched to a gene: 16. Germline CDR1 is SNHLY and CDR2 is FYNNEI.